The rows below give T cell receptor beta chains drawn from one sample of a study of PD-1 blockade in classical Hodgkin lymphoma. TCRdb keeps only in-frame clones here, not all; method: immunoSEQ multiplex PCR. This sample has some 32,000 clones; 80% to 90% occur once, and the top ten carry around 30%. The sample was peripheral blood mononuclear cells (PBMCs), taken at baseline. The receptor set was obtained from a human donor with classical Hodgkin lymphoma. Each CDR3 is given with its conserved first and last residue. The D gene is left open where the match is weak. Expanded clones get a size class; other rows say once, few or many, or leave the size out.

CDR3aa	CDR3nt	j_gene	d_gene	abundance	v_gene
CASSQDLPRAGWDGYTF	TGCGCCAGCAGCCAAGATCTCCCCCGGGCAGGGTGGGATGGCTACACCTTC	TRBJ1-2	.	.	TRBV4-3
CASSSQEGYEQYF	TGTGCCAGCAGTTCGCAGGAGGGCTACGAGCAGTACTTC	TRBJ2-7	.	.	TRBV6-5
CASGGILNTEAFF	TGTGCCAGCGGCGGGATCTTGAACACTGAAGCTTTCTTT	TRBJ1-1	.	few	TRBV6-5
CASSFGAGTGELFF	TGTGCCAGCAGCTTCGGGGCGGGCACCGGGGAGCTGTTTTTT	TRBJ2-2	.	.	TRBV7-9
CASSLVARDTQYF	TGTGCCAGCAGCTTAGTGGCCCGGGATACGCAGTATTTT	TRBJ2-3	.	.	TRBV7-3
CASSLTRGAGGNTIYF	TGTGCCAGCAGCTTAACAAGGGGAGCTGGAGGAAACACCATATATTTT	TRBJ1-3	.	.	TRBV7-9
CASSPGDAGELFF	TGTGCCAGCAGCCCGGGAGACGCCGGGGAGCTGTTTTTT	TRBJ2-2	.	.	TRBV7-3
CASSSGGSGVTETQYF	TGTGCCAGCAGCTCCGGGGGTAGCGGGGTCACAGAGACCCAGTACTTC	TRBJ2-5	TRBD2	.	TRBV9
CASSFSTGTDNPYEQYF	TGTGCCAGCAGCTTTTCTACCGGGACCGATAACCCCTACGAGCAGTACTTC	TRBJ2-7	.	.	TRBV7-2
CASSLTLEGGYTF	TGTGCCAGCAGCTTAACTCTTGAGGGCGGCTACACCTTC	TRBJ1-2	.	few	TRBV7-6
CASSLVLAGDGYTF	TGTGCCAGCAGCTTAGTACTCGCGGGAGATGGCTACACCTTC	TRBJ1-2	.	.	TRBV7-8
CASSYSLGSNQPQHF	TGTGCCAGCAGTTACTCGCTAGGGAGCAATCAGCCCCAGCATTTT	TRBJ1-5	.	.	TRBV6-5
CASSLDGFSTDTQYF	TGCGCCAGCAGCTTGGATGGTTTCAGCACAGATACGCAGTATTTT	TRBJ2-3	.	once	TRBV5-1
CASPSSSGNTIYF	TGTGCCAGCCCAAGCAGCTCTGGAAACACCATATATTTT	TRBJ1-3	.	.	TRBV6-6
CASKKYRGKKWPQHF	TGTGCCAGCAAGAAATACAGGGGGAAAAAGTGGCCCCAGCATTTT	TRBJ1-5	TRBD1	.	TRBV4-2
CASSVGGSSVGNTIYF	TGTGCCAGCAGCGTAGGAGGCTCCTCGGTTGGAAACACCATATATTTT	TRBJ1-3	.	.	TRBV9
CASKTGLNTEAFF	TGCGCCAGCAAAACAGGACTGAACACTGAAGCTTTCTTT	TRBJ1-1	.	.	TRBV10-2
CASSQDGLSSYNEQFF	TGCGCCAGCAGCCAAGACGGGCTTAGCTCCTACAATGAGCAGTTCTTC	TRBJ2-1	.	few	TRBV5-1
CACTQRYGRDEKLFF	TGTGCCTGTACTCAGAGGTACGGGAGAGATGAAAAACTGTTTTTT	TRBJ1-4	.	.	TRBV19
CASSYGTGGASYEQYF	TGTGCCAGCAGCTACGGGACAGGGGGCGCCTCCTACGAGCAGTACTTC	TRBJ2-7	TRBD1	.	TRBV9
CASIYRGDTEAFF	TGTGCCAGCATCTACAGGGGAGACACTGAAGCTTTCTTT	TRBJ1-1	TRBD1	.	TRBV6-1
CASSGDRGYEQYF	TGTGCCAGTAGTGGGGACAGGGGGTACGAGCAGTACTTC	TRBJ2-7	TRBD1	few	TRBV19
CASSVGGAQVGEQFF	TGTGCCAGCAGCGTAGGGGGGGCGCAGGTTGGTGAGCAGTTCTTC	TRBJ2-1	.	.	TRBV9
CASSAGGSDSPLHF	TGTGCCAGCAGTGCAGGAGGGAGTGATTCACCCCTCCACTTT	TRBJ1-6	.	.	TRBV6-4
CASSIRNGYTF	TGTGCCAGTAGTATCAGGAATGGCTACACCTTC	TRBJ1-2	.	.	TRBV19
CASSLGQGGKKLFF	TGTGCCAGCAGTTTGGGACAGGGAGGTAAAAAACTGTTTTTT	TRBJ1-4	TRBD1	.	TRBV6-6
CASSVGGDRTSGLNYGYTF	TGTGCCAGCAGCGTAGGAGGGGACAGGACATCCGGACTAAACTATGGCTACACCTTC	TRBJ1-2	TRBD1	few	TRBV9